One sample yielded the 3 T cell receptor beta chains listed below, sequenced in a study of lymphopenia after photon versus proton radiotherapy. Libraries were prepared by immunoSEQ multiplex PCR; TCRdb keeps only in-frame clonotypes and omits some of them. This sample has some 170,000 clones, with approximately 90% found just once. The sample here was peripheral blood, taken from a patient treated with photon-based radiotherapy. All receptors derive from a man aged 45-60 years with gastric cancer.

The J gene is TRBJ2-5, the V gene TRBV2, with 11 positions matching TRBD2. This CDR3 spans 14 amino acids. CDR1 is SNHLY and CDR2 is FYNNEI in the germline V gene. With 6 bases clipped from V and 1 base from J, the junction kept 1 base outside the gene matches. DNA for the CDR3: TGTGCCAGCAGGGGACTAGCGGTCCAAGAGACCCAGTACTTC. Encoded protein: CASRGLAVQETQYF.

V gene TRBV7-6 combines with J gene TRBJ1-1; 7 bases map to TRBD1. There are 15 residues in the CDR3. Germline CDR1 is SGHVS and CDR2 is FNYEAQ. The ends lost 5 bases at V and 0 bases at J; junction bases unmatched: 6. CDR3 nucleotide sequence: TGTGCCAGCAGCCCCAGGACAGGATTGAACACTGAAGCTTTCTTT. This translates into CASSPRTGLNTEAFF.

The V and J genes are TRBV5-4 and TRBJ2-7, with 11 bases aligning to TRBD2. Per the germline V gene, CDR1 is SGHNT and CDR2 is YYREEE (reference sequence). V lost 2 bases, J lost 6 bases, and 4 bases stayed unmatched. The length of the CDR3 is 14 residues. CDR3 bases: TGTGCCAGCAGCTTTGGTAGCGGGAGGGCCGAGCAGTACTTC. Protein product: CASSFGSGRAEQYF.